The clone carrying this T cell receptor beta chain is a singleton in its sample. What it recognizes is unknown. Other DNA sequences from this sample encode an identical CDR3 as well. This entry is derived from a study of shared clonotypes between healthy human individuals. Study summary: Plates per donor: three CD4 naive, three CD4 memory, two CD8 naive, one CD8 memory. Study observations and caveats: Clonotypes shared by all four donors outscored non-shared clonotypes in generation probability.

The naive CD8 fraction comprised CD45RO-negative cells positively selected for CCR7 and excluded terminally differentiated effector memory CD45RA+ cells. The protocol was immunoSEQ multiplex PCR, while the TCRdb copy is restricted to in-frame clones and leaves out a portion. This table has about 2 million clones, approximately 95% appearing once. The CDR3 runs 14 residues. V was cut by 0 bases and J by 1 base, with 6 bases left in between. Germline V gene data show CDR1 as SEHNR and CDR2 as FQNEAQ (reference sequence). The TCR was taken from a man younger than 35 in good health. This chain links TRBV7-9 with TRBJ1-1; D is undetermined. Sequenced input: naive CD8+ T cells sorted from blood. CDR3 sequence (DNA): TGTGCCAGCAGCTTAGCGGCCGGGAACACTGAAGCTTTCTTT. Translating it yields CASSLAAGNTEAFF.